Listed below are T cell receptor beta chains from one sample, sequenced in a study of radiotherapy plus CTLA-4 blockade in lung cancer. Assay used: immunoSEQ multiplex PCR; TCRdb lists only in-frame clones, some missing. The sample contains some 64,000 clones, roughly three quarters of which appear only once. The sequenced sample was peripheral blood, obtained from a patient treated with radiotherapy plus ipilimumab. The origin of the receptors is a human donor with non-small cell lung cancer whose response to radiotherapy plus ipilimumab could not be evaluated. Some clones in this sample may be carry-over from other donors' samples. Each CDR3 is given with its conserved first and last residue. Each record gives: V gene, clone size, J gene, D gene, CDR3 DNA, CDR3 protein. A D gene is named only where the DNA matches it firmly. A clone size is listed for some rows: how often the clone was seen (once, few, many), or a class if it is expanded.

TRBV2	.	TRBJ1-1	.	TGTGCCAGCAGTGAAATGGGGGGTCTGGCGGGCACTGAAGCTTTCTTT	CASSEMGGLAGTEAFF
TRBV7-2	.	TRBJ2-2	.	TGTGCCAGCAGCTTAGGCCTAGCGAGATACACCGGGGAGCTGTTTTTT	CASSLGLARYTGELFF
TRBV30	.	TRBJ2-1	.	TGTGCCTGCCCAGACGTCGCGGGGTCGGGGAATGAGCAGTTCTTC	CACPDVAGSGNEQFF
TRBV6-1	.	TRBJ1-5	.	TGTGCCAGCAGCCCCTCCGGACTTCTCAATCAGCCCCAGCATTTT	CASSPSGLLNQPQHF
TRBV6-4	.	TRBJ2-7	TRBD1	TGTGCCAGCAGTGACCGCTGCAGGGACAGGCCCTACGAGCAGTACTTC	CASSDRCRDRPYEQYF
TRBV25-1	.	TRBJ1-1	TRBD1	TGTGCCAGCAGTGGCGCGCTGGGACAGGGGAACACTGAAGCTTTCTTT	CASSGALGQGNTEAFF
TRBV5-1	.	TRBJ2-5	TRBD1	TGCGCCAGCAGTTTGGAACAGGGGGCGTGGGAGCAGTACTTC	CASSLEQGAWEQYF
TRBV6-1	.	TRBJ2-6	.	TGTGCCAGCAGTGCATGGGTTCGGGGGTCGGTTGGGGCCAACGTCCTGACTTTC	CASSAWVRGSVGANVLTF
TRBV7-2	few	TRBJ1-5	.	TGTGCCAGCAGCTTAGGGTGGGGGGGAAATCAGCCCCAGCATTTT	CASSLGWGGNQPQHF
TRBV7-8	few	TRBJ1-5	TRBD1	TGTGCCAGCAGCTCGGGACAGGGGAGGATCGGGAGCAGCAATCAGCCCCAGCATTTT	CASSSGQGRIGSSNQPQHF
TRBV6-1	.	TRBJ1-5	.	TGTGCCAGCAGTGGGGCGGGCGCCTCAGGTTTCTTGAATCAGCCCCAGCATTTT	CASSGAGASGFLNQPQHF
TRBV28	.	TRBJ1-5	TRBD1	TGTGCCAGCAGTCCCAATTACCAGGGGGATCAGCCCCAGCATTTT	CASSPNYQGDQPQHF
TRBV7-2	.	TRBJ1-1	.	TGTGCCAGCAGTCTTTGGACAACTGAAGCTTTCTTT	CASSLWTTEAFF
TRBV29-1	.	TRBJ2-3	TRBD2	TGCAGCGCGGCCCCGGGAGGGGTTACAGATACGCAGTATTTT	CSAAPGGVTDTQYF
TRBV5-1	.	TRBJ2-1	TRBD1	TGCGCCAGCAGCCCCCTCGACAGGGAAGGCTACAATGAGCAGTTCTTC	CASSPLDREGYNEQFF
TRBV23-1	.	TRBJ1-6	TRBD1	TGCGCCTCCAGGCGGGACAGGGGCGTCCGAGTGCACTTT	CASRRDRGVRVHF
TRBV30	.	TRBJ2-1	.	TGTGCTCACCAGGGGAGCTCCTACAATGAGCAGTTCTTC	CAHQGSSYNEQFF
TRBV6-5	.	TRBJ1-2	TRBD1	TGTGCCAGCAGGCCCGACAGGGGGCGTTATTATGGCTACACCTTC	CASRPDRGRYYGYTF
TRBV7-3	.	TRBJ2-2	TRBD2	TGTGCCAGCAGACTTACTAGCGGGGGAAACACCGGGGAGCTGTTTTTT	CASRLTSGGNTGELFF
TRBV7-2	few	TRBJ2-7	TRBD1	TGTGCCAGCAGCCTAAATACAGGGGTCTACGAGCAGTACTTC	CASSLNTGVYEQYF
TRBV2	once	TRBJ1-5	.	TGTGCCAGCAGTGGAAGCATATTAAGAAGTTATAGCAATCAGCCCCAGCATTTT	CASSGSILRSYSNQPQHF
TRBV6-1	few	TRBJ1-5	.	TGTGCCAGCAGAAGGGGGAATCAGCCCCAGCATTTT	CASRRGNQPQHF
TRBV27	.	TRBJ1-4	TRBD1	TGTGCCAGCAGTTTGAAGACAGGGTGGGGAACTAATGAAAAACTGTTTTTT	CASSLKTGWGTNEKLFF
TRBV7-8	.	TRBJ1-2	TRBD1	TGTGCCAGCAGCGACAGGGCTAACTATGGCTACACCTTC	CASSDRANYGYTF
TRBV18	.	TRBJ2-7	.	TGTGCCAGCTCCAAAGGGACACTCTCCTACGAGCAGTACTTC	CASSKGTLSYEQYF
TRBV4-3	.	TRBJ1-2	.	TGCGCCAGCAGCCCTGACACACGGGGTGTGTATGGCTACACCTTC	CASSPDTRGVYGYTF